This T cell receptor (beta chain) was documented in a study of T cells in Graves' hyperthyroidism and ophthalmopathy. Regions amplified from RNA transcripts were the TCR beta CDR3 regions. The study used the HTBI primer set for a first-round RT-PCR of the TCR CDR3. TCRdb re-analysed the multiplex PCR reads in MiXCR, keeping a single row per CDR3 protein. The top ten hold about 16% of the sample, which has about 530,000 distinct CDR3 sequences, roughly 17% seen once. Diagnoses were established using clinical symptoms, serum thyroxine and TRAb, thyroid ultrasound and orbital computed tomography. CDR3 length equals 14 residues. V was pared by 4 bases and J by 7 bases, with 16 bases between. CDR1 and CDR2 from the germline V gene are LGHDT and YNNKEL (reference sequence).

Sequencing was carried out using blood. J is TRBJ1-2 and V is TRBV3-1; D perhaps matches TRBD1 (6 bases). The TCR sequence derives from a woman younger than 30 with Graves' ophthalmopathy. The CDR3 region is CASSPEGGARGYTF. The CDR3 DNA is TGTGCCAGCAGCCCCGAGGGGGGGGCTCGTGGCTACACCTTC.